This TCR beta chain was recovered during a study of shared clonotypes between healthy human individuals. At the level of the study: The cohort had two women and a few men, ages 18 to 49.

It was across several immunoSEQ plates that each subset's genomic DNA was evenly split. Produced via immunoSEQ multiplex PCR; TCRdb's table is partial and in-frame only. The sample has 2,500,000 or so clones, over 85% seen once. Recent acute infections and vaccinations were absent in the healthy HIV-negative adult donors. V was pared by 6 bases and J by 5 bases, with 8 bases of the junction left unmatched. Germline assignment: CDR1 SNHLY and CDR2 FYNNEI. The length of the CDR3 is 14 residues. Material: naive CD4+ T cells from PBMCs. The subset here: CD45RA+ positively selected. This receptor was identified in a man aged 18 to 29 in good health. Some clones in this sample may be carry-over from other donors' samples. This sequence joins TRBV2 and TRBJ2-7; 9 positions agree with TRBD1. CDR3 loop: CASSFDRGSNEQYF. For the CDR3, the DNA is TGTGCCAGCAGCTTCGACAGGGGGTCCAACGAGCAGTACTTC.